What follows are 30 T cell receptor beta chains derived from one specimen sequenced in a study of T-cell memory formation after mild COVID-19. TCRdb reprocessed the 5' RACE reads via MiXCR and lists one record per CDR3 protein. The sample lists a few hundred thousand distinct CDR3 sequences; 20% to 25% were seen once. The sample comprised PBMCs or a T cell subset sorted from them (not recorded which). The receptors were gathered from a man aged 18 to 29 who had mild COVID-19 (a few samples of this study predate the infection). Cell type and time point are not known.

This clonotype was found a few times. The rearrangement joins TRBV30 to TRBJ2-1; 15 nucleotides align to TRBD2. The CDR3 contains 16 residues. Trimming took 5 bases from V and 7 from J; bases not matched to a gene: 9. From germline, CDR1 is GTSNPN and CDR2 SVGIG (reference sequence). In nucleotides, the CDR3 is TGTGCCTGGGGACGTCCAGGGACTAGCGGGGGGAATGAGCAGTTCTTC. Protein: CAWGRPGTSGGNEQFF.

The rearrangement joins TRBV20-1 to TRBJ2-7; TRBD1 agrees at 8 bases. CDR3 length: 14 residues. J was trimmed by 0 bases and V by 6 bases; bases with no gene match: 7. CDR1 and CDR2 from the germline V gene are DFQATT and SNEGSKA (reference sequence). CDR3 nucleotides: TGCAGTGCCGGACGGACAGGGAGCTCCTACGAGCAGTACTTC. Translating it yields CSAGRTGSSYEQYF.

The DNA for the CDR3 is TGTGCCAGCAGTTCAGAAAATACCAATCAGCCCCAGCATTTT. The encoded protein is CASSSENTNQPQHF. The rearrangement uses TRBV12-3 or TRBV12-4 and TRBJ1-5; unclear D gene. Trimming left V 4 bases short and J 3 bases short, with 10 bases between. CDR3 size: 14 residues.

This chain joins TRBV5-1 and TRBJ1-1; weak D call: TRBD1 (5 bases). Germline V gene data show CDR1 as SGHRS and CDR2 as YFSETQ. The CDR3 covers 13 residues. V shed 5 bases and J shed 3 bases, with 11 bases lying between them. The CDR3 DNA sequence: TGCGCCAGCAGATTCAAAGGGGACACTGAAGCTTTCTTT. It specifies CASRFKGDTEAFF.

This clonotype was detected a few times. This chain links TRBV7-2 with TRBJ1-1; TRBD1 is a possible D gene (5 bases). V shed 0 bases and J shed 4 bases, with 12 bases lying between them. CDR3 size: 15 residues. From germline, CDR1 is SGHTA and CDR2 FQGNSA. CDR3 in DNA: TGTGCCAGCAGCTTAGCGGCCCAGGGACGCACTGAAGCTTTCTTT. Protein product: CASSLAAQGRTEAFF.

The chain joins TRBV28 to TRBJ2-1; 9 positions agree with TRBD1. Germline trimming cut 7 bases from V and 5 bases from J; bases unmatched to any gene: 6. There are 14 residues in the CDR3. Germline V gene lookup returns CDR1 MDHEN and CDR2 SYDVKM. The DNA for the CDR3 is TGTGCCAGCACCTGGGGGACAGGGAACAATGAGCAGTTCTTC. It translates to CASTWGTGNNEQFF. Full variable domain (rest looked up from reference TRBV28 and TRBJ2-1): DVKVTQSSRYLVKRTGEKVFLECVQDMDHENMFWYRQDPGLGLRLIYFSYDVKMKEKGDIPEGYSVSREKKERFSLILESASTNQTSMYLCASTWGTGNNEQFFGPGTRLTVL.

This clonotype was detected many times. V usage is TRBV11-2 and J usage is TRBJ2-3, with D perhaps matching TRBD2 (5 bases). Trimming removed 3 bases from V and 2 bases from J, with 12 bases in between. There are 15 residues in the CDR3. Germline CDR1 reads SGHAT; CDR2 reads FQNNGV. Written as DNA, the CDR3 is TGTGCCAGCAGCTTCCGGGGTTTTGACACAGATACGCAGTATTTT. It specifies CASSFRGFDTDTQYF.

The V and J genes are TRBV4-2 and TRBJ1-5; 9 positions match TRBD1. Germline CDR1 reads LGHNA; CDR2 reads YNFKEQ. CDR3 size: 14 residues. V lost 3 bases to trimming and J lost 6 bases; unmatched junction nucleotides: 3. Written as DNA, the CDR3 is TGTGCCAGCAGCCACGGGACAGGGTTTCAGCCCCAGCATTTT. As protein: CASSHGTGFQPQHF.

This clonotype was found a few times. This sequence joins TRBV6-2 or TRBV6-3 and TRBJ2-1, with 9 bases lining up with TRBD1. Unmatched junction bases numbered 6, after V lost 6 bases and J lost 3 bases. The CDR3 runs to 15 residues. Germline loops: CDR1 MNHEY, CDR2 SVGEGT. CDR3 in DNA: TGTGCCAGCAGAACCCCGGGACAGGGCTACAATGAGCAGTTCTTC. Amino acids: CASRTPGQGYNEQFF.

The chain employs TRBV3-1 and TRBJ2-7, with D maybe TRBD2 (5 bases). The germline V gene has CDR1 LGHDT and CDR2 YNNKEL (reference sequence). This CDR3 region has 15 residues. V shed 1 base and J shed 4 bases, with 14 bases lying between them. The CDR3 DNA reads as TGTGCCAGCAGCCAAGGATCCCTAGCAGTGTACGAGCAGTACGTC. Amino acids: CASSQGSLAVYEQYV.

The chain links TRBV12-3 or TRBV12-4 to TRBJ1-1; a weak D match, TRBD1 (6 bases). The germline V and J ends were trimmed by 5 bases and 2 bases, with 21 bases remaining between them. The CDR3 loop spans 17 amino acids. Here the CDR3 reads CASSLAPRGRGNTEAFF. The CDR3, as DNA: TGTGCCAGCAGTCTGGCACCCAGGGGAAGGGGTAACACTGAAGCTTTCTTT.

Ten or more counts support this clonotype. The CDR3 coding sequence is TGTGCCAGCAGCTTATCTCCGGGACAGCCAACGACCCAGTACTTC. This encodes CASSLSPGQPTTQYF. The V and J genes are TRBV7-2 and TRBJ2-5; TRBD1 aligns across 7 bases. Germline CDR1 is SGHTA and CDR2 is FQGNSA. The length of the CDR3 is 15 residues. Unmatched junction bases numbered 10, after V lost 2 bases and J lost 7 bases.

The chain uses TRBV24-1 and TRBJ1-4; D is undetermined. Per the germline V gene, CDR1 is KGHDR and CDR2 is SFDVKD. The length of the CDR3 is 12 residues. Trimming shortened V by 4 bases and J by 8 bases, and 7 bases separated the two germline ends. The CDR3 DNA sequence: TGTGCCACCAGTGACGGCGCCGAAAAACTGTTTTTT. Translating it yields CATSDGAEKLFF.

There are a few counts of this clonotype. This sequence joins TRBV20-1 and TRBJ1-1; possible D gene TRBD1, 6 bases. Germline CDR1 reads DFQATT; CDR2 reads SNEGSKA (reference sequence). This CDR3 has 13 residues. Trimming left V 3 bases short and J 7 bases short, with 15 bases between. For the CDR3, the DNA is TGCAGTGCTAGGGCCAGGGGAGGCCGTGAAGCTTTCTTT. Its translation: CSARARGGREAFF.

CDR3 residues: CASSMTWGYNEKLFF. CDR3 bases: TGTGCCAGCAGTATGACCTGGGGATATAATGAAAAACTGTTTTTT. The gene calls are TRBV27 and TRBJ1-4; no reliable D call. V was pared by 5 bases and J by 4 bases, with 14 bases between. CDR3 size: 15 residues. The germline CDR1 and CDR2 sequences are MNHEY and SMNVEV (reference sequence).

With respect to this clonotype: A read error may account for a junction end that differs from germline. This chain connects TRBV19 to TRBJ2-5; possibly TRBD1 or TRBD2 for D (5 bases each). CDR1 LNHDA and CDR2 SQIVND come from the germline V gene (reference sequence). This CDR3 is 14 amino acids long. In nucleotides, the CDR3 is TGTGCCAGTAGTCCCACCGGGACCTTGTACTATTTCTCCTTC. This encodes CASSPTGTLYYFSF. The full variable domain, with the rest looked up from reference TRBV19 and TRBJ2-5, is DGGITQSPKYLFRKEGQNVTLSCEQNLNHDAMYWYRQDPGQGLRLIYYSQIVNDFQKGDIAEGYSVSREKKESFPLTVTSAQKNPTAFYLCASSPTGTLYYFSFGPGTRLLVL.

CDR3 region: CASSASGRRPADEQYF. The CDR3 DNA is TGTGCCAGCAGCGCCTCGGGGAGGCGCCCGGCCGACGAGCAGTACTTC. V usage is TRBV9 and J usage is TRBJ2-7; TRBD2 might be the D (6 bases). V shed 3 bases and J shed 5 bases, with 21 bases lying between them. The germline V gene has CDR1 SGDLS and CDR2 YYNGEE. This CDR3 is 16 amino acids long.

Points on this clonotype: It is likely a read error, because the conserved phenylalanine at the end of the CDR3 is missing. The V gene is TRBV20-1, the J gene TRBJ2-3, with 9 positions matching TRBD1. The CDR3 loop spans 14 amino acids. With V trimmed by 3 bases and J by 6 bases, 7 bases remained unmatched. Germline-derived CDR1 and CDR2 are DFQATT and SNEGSKA (reference sequence). This CDR3 is CSASQTGGPDTQYY. The CDR3 bases are TGCAGTGCTAGCCAGACAGGGGGTCCCGATACGCAGTATTAT.

This clonotype was seen more than once but under ten times. One end of the junction fails to match germline, which may point to a read error. The chain carries TRBV7-7 and TRBJ2-2; D uncertain. The CDR3 totals 16 residues. Germline V gene lookup returns CDR1 SSHAT and CDR2 FNYEAQ (reference sequence). The CDR3 DNA sequence: TGTGCTAGCAGCGCTCTTGTGGGTTCGAACACCGGGGAGCTGTTTTTT. Protein sequence: CASSALVGSNTGELFF. Based on the CDR3 plus reference TRBV7-7 and TRBJ2-2, the full variable domain is GAGVSQSPRYKVTKRGQDVTLRCDPISSHATLYWYQQALGQGPEFLTYFNYEAQPDKSGLPSDRFSAERPEGSISTLTIQRTEQRDSAMYRCASSALVGSNTGELFFGEGSRLTVL.

The genes are TRBV6-2 or TRBV6-3 and TRBJ2-1; TRBD2 matches 8 bases. Trimming took 7 bases from V and 4 from J; bases not matched to a gene: 6. Per the germline V gene, CDR1 is MNHEY and CDR2 is SVGEGT. This CDR3 is 14 amino acids long. CDR3 nucleotide sequence: TGTGCCAGCACCGGCGGGGGGATGTACAATGAGCAGTTCTTC. Translating gives CASTGGGMYNEQFF.

This clonotype is a singleton in its sample. The rearrangement uses TRBV3-1 and TRBJ2-5; the D is unclear. V shed 1 base and J shed 5 bases, with 17 bases lying between them. Germline assignment: CDR1 LGHDT and CDR2 YNNKEL (reference sequence). CDR3 length equals 16 residues. The CDR3, as DNA: TGTGCCAGCAGCCAAGGGACCCAGCCTCAACGGGAGACCCAGTACTTC. Its translation is CASSQGTQPQRETQYF.

The chain couples TRBV5-1 to TRBJ1-1; D is uncertain. CDR1 and CDR2 from the germline V gene are SGHRS and YFSETQ. The CDR3 runs 13 residues. Between the trimmed V and J ends, which lost 5 bases and 2 bases, there was a span of 10 bases. The CDR3 nucleotides are TGCGCCAGCAGAATTGACCCTAACACTGAAGCTTTCTTT. Translating it yields CASRIDPNTEAFF. Full variable domain (remainder filled in from reference TRBV5-1 and TRBJ1-1): KAGVTQTPRYLIKTRGQQVTLSCSPISGHRSVSWYQQTPGQGLQFLFEYFSETQRNKGNFPGRFSGRQFSNSRSEMNVSTLELGDSALYLCASRIDPNTEAFFGQGTRLTVV.

This clonotype was picked up a small number of times. This sequence joins TRBV7-3 and TRBJ2-3; 8 nucleotides match TRBD2. Germline assignment: CDR1 SGHTA and CDR2 FQGTGA. J was trimmed by 6 bases and V by 0 bases; bases with no gene match: 11. The CDR3 extends over 17 amino acids. CDR3 bases: TGTGCCAGCAGCTTAACGGCGGGGGGCCCTCTCAGCGATACGCAGTATTTT. Translation gives CASSLTAGGPLSDTQYF.

This clonotype occurred many times. The V and J genes are TRBV5-1 and TRBJ2-7, with TRBD1 identical over 10 bases. Germline V gives CDR1 SGHRS, CDR2 YFSETQ. The CDR3 covers 14 residues. V was pared by 4 bases and J by 3 bases, with 4 bases of the junction left unmatched. CDR3 protein: CASSPRDRGYEQYF. The CDR3 nucleotides are TGCGCCAGCAGCCCCCGGGACAGGGGCTACGAGCAGTACTTC.

This chain joins TRBV3-1 and TRBJ2-5; D gene ambiguous. With 1 base removed from V and 2 bases from J, the gap between germline ends came to 14 bases. CDR1 and CDR2 (germline): LGHDT, YNNKEL (reference sequence). The CDR3 has 16 residues. The DNA of the CDR3 is TGTGCCAGCAGCCAAGCGTGGTTAGGCCCACAAGAGACCCAGTACTTC. Translating it yields CASSQAWLGPQETQYF.

The J gene is TRBJ1-2, the V gene TRBV5-1, with 7 bases matching TRBD1. From germline, CDR1 is SGHRS and CDR2 YFSETQ. V shed 0 bases and J 5 bases; nucleotides not matched to a gene: 10. The CDR3 has 16 amino acids. The DNA for the CDR3 is TGCGCCAGCAGCTTGGGGGACAGCCGACTTATTTATGGCTACACCTTC. It codes for CASSLGDSRLIYGYTF. The variable domain in full, with the rest retrieved from reference TRBV5-1 and TRBJ1-2, is KAGVTQTPRYLIKTRGQQVTLSCSPISGHRSVSWYQQTPGQGLQFLFEYFSETQRNKGNFPGRFSGRQFSNSRSEMNVSTLELGDSALYLCASSLGDSRLIYGYTFGSGTRLTVV.

V gene TRBV4-3 combines with J gene TRBJ1-6, with D perhaps matching TRBD1 (5 bases). The V gene lost 5 bases and the J gene lost 0 bases, with 11 bases spanning the gap. This CDR3 region has 16 residues. The germline V gene has CDR1 LGHNA and CDR2 YSLEER. For the CDR3, the DNA is TGCGCCAGCAGCACTGACAGTAGCTCCTATAATTCACCCCTCCACTTT. Translation gives CASSTDSSSYNSPLHF.

This sequence joins TRBV24-1 and TRBJ2-2; 10 positions match TRBD1. Looked up from germline, CDR1 is KGHDR and CDR2 is SFDVKD. The length of the CDR3 is 15 residues. V was clipped by 7 bases and J by 5 bases; unmatched bases: 6. CDR3 nucleotide sequence: TGTGCCACCAGCCTAGGGGGACAGGGGACCGGGGAGCTGTTTTTT. Its translation: CATSLGGQGTGELFF.

The chain combines TRBV5-1 with TRBJ2-7; either TRBD1 or TRBD2 may supply D (5 bases each). The CDR3 runs 16 residues. Deletions cut 4 bases from V and 0 bases from J, with 17 bases between. Per the germline V gene, CDR1 is SGHRS and CDR2 is YFSETQ. DNA of the CDR3: TGCGCCAGCAGCAGAGACTCCGGGACGGTCTCCTACGAGCAGTACGTC. Translating it yields CASSRDSGTVSYEQYV.

The table lists this clonotype with a few counts. The DNA for the CDR3 is TGCAGCGTTGTAAAGGGTACCACTGAAGCTTTCTTT. As protein: CSVVKGTTEAFF. The chain couples TRBV29-1 to TRBJ1-1, with D hard to call. Germline lookup yields CDR1 SQVTM and CDR2 ANQGSEA. Trimming removed 4 bases at V and 4 bases at J, with 10 bases between. The CDR3 loop spans 12 amino acids.